This T cell receptor (beta chain) was captured by sequencing in a study of cytomegalovirus exposure and HLA in healthy donors. Study in general: Earlier findings included roughly 100 million unique TCR beta sequences obtained from about 170 million T cells.

With respect to this clone: The antigen is not known.

PCR involved 60 Vbeta and 13 Jbeta primers. Method: immunoSEQ multiplex PCR; TCRdb's copy keeps in-frame clones and lacks some. The data contain approximately 86,000 clones, approximately 81% of them singletons. The germline CDR1 and CDR2 sequences are LNHNV and YYDKDF (reference sequence). The CDR3 runs 15 residues. The V and J ends lost 5 bases and 4 bases respectively, with 17 bases between them. Study-wide findings and caveats: The authors judged a highly shared variant cluster likely a sequencing artifact. TRBV6-2, TRBV6-3 and other indistinguishable V segments were excluded.

The receptor was isolated from a middle-aged man in good health and CMV-seropositive. The sample consisted of PBMCs. The V gene is TRBV15, the J gene TRBJ2-5, with a possible D match to TRBD1 (7 bases). CDR3 protein: CATSLRGTLTETQYF. Written as DNA, the CDR3 is TGTGCCACCAGCCTCAGGGGGACTTTAACAGAGACCCAGTACTTC.